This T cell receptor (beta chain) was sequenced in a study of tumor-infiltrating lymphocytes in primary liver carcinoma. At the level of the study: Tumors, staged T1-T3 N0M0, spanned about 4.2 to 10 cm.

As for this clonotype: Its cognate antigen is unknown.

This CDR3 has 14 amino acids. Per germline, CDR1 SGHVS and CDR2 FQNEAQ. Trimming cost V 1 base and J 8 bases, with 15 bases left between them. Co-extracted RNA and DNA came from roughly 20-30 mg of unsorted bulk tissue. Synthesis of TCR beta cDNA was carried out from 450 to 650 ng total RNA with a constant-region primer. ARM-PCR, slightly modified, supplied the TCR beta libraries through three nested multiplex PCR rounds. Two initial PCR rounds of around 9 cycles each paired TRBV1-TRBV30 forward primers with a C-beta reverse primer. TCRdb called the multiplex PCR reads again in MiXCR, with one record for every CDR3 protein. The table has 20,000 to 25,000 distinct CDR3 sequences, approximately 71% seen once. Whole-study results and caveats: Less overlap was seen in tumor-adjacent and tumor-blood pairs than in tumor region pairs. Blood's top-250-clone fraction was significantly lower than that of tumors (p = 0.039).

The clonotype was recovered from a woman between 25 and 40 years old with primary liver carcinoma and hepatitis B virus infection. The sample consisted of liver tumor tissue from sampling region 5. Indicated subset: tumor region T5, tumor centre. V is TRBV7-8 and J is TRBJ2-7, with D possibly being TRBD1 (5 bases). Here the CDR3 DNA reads TGTGCCAGCAGCTTAGATGCCAGACAGTATAAGCAGTACTTC. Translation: CASSLDARQYKQYF.